These 24 T cell receptor beta chains came from one sample sequenced in a study of T cells in localized non-small cell lung cancer. Libraries were prepared by immunoSEQ multiplex PCR; TCRdb keeps only in-frame clonotypes and omits some of them. The table lists about 1,300 clones, about a fifth of them singletons, with roughly 20% in the top ten. The sequenced sample was normal lung tissue next to the tumor, obtained before any cancer treatment. The receptors here all came from a man aged 40-75 years with stage III squamous cell lung carcinoma.

V gene TRBV30 combines with J gene TRBJ1-2, with D maybe TRBD1 (5 bases). Germline V gene lookup returns CDR1 GTSNPN and CDR2 SVGIG (reference sequence). Trimming cost V 6 bases and J 6 bases, with 26 bases left between them. The CDR3 has 16 amino acids. The CDR3 loop reads CACHLGGFAGLDGYTF. The CDR3 DNA sequence: TGTGCCTGTCACCTGGGGGGATTTGCGGGATTGGATGGCTACACCTTC.

This clone came up a few times. This chain uses TRBV4-1 with TRBJ1-1, with D uncertain. The CDR3 consists of 13 residues. From germline, CDR1 is MGHRA and CDR2 YSYEKL. V was cut by 0 bases and J by 6 bases, with 8 bases left in between. The CDR3 loop is CASSQDRYAEAFF. CDR3 nucleotides: TGCGCCAGCAGCCAAGATCGATACGCTGAAGCTTTCTTT.

By share of the sample, this clone is medium-sized. The CDR3 sequence is CASTIDGSLGEQYF. CDR3 nucleotides: TGTGCCAGCACCATAGACGGTTCCCTGGGCGAGCAGTACTTC. This rearrangement joins TRBV6-8 to TRBJ2-7; D not certain. Germline CDR1 and CDR2: MNHGY and SAAAGT. V lost 7 bases, J lost 6 bases, and 19 bases lay in between. The CDR3 is made up of 14 amino acids.

This clone has just a few counts. This chain links TRBV6-8 with TRBJ1-4, with D uncertain. Trimming removed 5 bases at V and 5 bases at J, with 24 bases between. Germline V gene sequence: CDR1 MNHGY, CDR2 SAAAGT. The CDR3 spans 18 residues. The CDR3 DNA reads TGTGCCAGCAGTGACTGTCCAAGTCTCCTAGTCGACAATGAAAAACTGTTTTTT. This sequence encodes CASSDCPSLLVDNEKLFF.

The genes are TRBV23-1 and TRBJ2-7, with a possible D match to TRBD1 (6 bases). TRBV23-1 is given ORF status, its function remaining uncertain. The V gene lost 6 bases and the J gene lost 4 bases, with 16 bases spanning the gap. There are 14 residues in the CDR3. The CDR3 protein is CASSQDWGRYEQYF. In DNA form, the CDR3 reads TGCGCCAGCAGCCAAGACTGGGGGCGATACGAGCAGTACTTC.

This clone was observed a handful of times. The rearrangement links TRBV28 to TRBJ2-7; 10 nucleotides align to TRBD2. The CDR3 sequence is 14 residues long. Germline V gene sequence: CDR1 MDHEN, CDR2 SYDVKM. The V segment lost 5 bases and the J segment 7 bases; nucleotides outside the gene matches: 8. CDR3 nucleotides: TGTGCCAGCAGTCCCTGGACTAGCGGTCATGAGCAGTACTTC. Amino acids: CASSPWTSGHEQYF.

This clone has a handful of counts. The V call is TRBV7-2, the J call TRBJ1-1; no firm D call. Trimming pared 3 bases from V and 4 bases from J, leaving 9 bases between. CDR1 is SGHTA, CDR2 FQGNSA, per germline. There are 13 residues in the CDR3. The DNA for the CDR3 is TGTGCCAGCAGCTTTTACTCAACCACTGAAGCTTTCTTT. It codes for CASSFYSTTEAFF.

The chain employs TRBV6-8 and TRBJ1-4; weak D call: TRBD1 (5 bases). Germline loops: CDR1 MNHGY, CDR2 SAAAGT. The CDR3 has 12 amino acids. V was cut by 0 bases and J by 10 bases, with 6 bases left in between. CDR3 bases: TGTGCCAGCAGTTACTCGAGGGGAAAACTGTTTTTT. This encodes CASSYSRGKLFF.

This clone qualifies as large. The chain uses TRBV6-8 and TRBJ1-1; D unresolved. The CDR3 totals 13 residues. Deletions cut 5 bases from V and 1 base from J, with 8 bases between. Germline CDR1 and CDR2: MNHGY and SAAAGT. The chain's CDR3 is CASSDRPNTEAFF. CDR3 DNA sequence: TGTGCCAGCAGTGACCGGCCGAACACTGAAGCTTTCTTT.

The J gene is TRBJ2-7, the V gene TRBV6-8; 8 positions agree with TRBD1. This CDR3 region has 18 residues. V lost 0 bases, J lost 3 bases, and 13 bases stayed unmatched. CDR1 is MNHGY and CDR2 is SAAAGT in the germline V gene. The CDR3 protein is CASSYSMGLTGAYYEQYF. Written as DNA, the CDR3 is TGTGCCAGCAGTTACTCTATGGGTTTGACAGGGGCCTACTACGAGCAGTACTTC.

The chain links TRBV28 to TRBJ2-3; 7 bases line up with TRBD2. CDR3 length: 14 residues. Per germline, CDR1 MDHEN and CDR2 SYDVKM. V gave up 5 bases and J gave up 4 bases; unmatched junction bases: 6. The CDR3 region has the DNA TGTGCCAGCAGTCCCAGCGGGGAGGCAGATACGCAGTATTTT. This sequence encodes CASSPSGEADTQYF.

This chain joins TRBV7-8 and TRBJ1-1, with D tentatively TRBD1 (5 bases). The CDR3 totals 13 residues. V lost 5 bases to trimming and J lost 4 bases, with 11 bases between them. The germline CDR1 and CDR2 sequences are SGHVS and FQNEAQ. CDR3 bases: TGTGCCAGCAGCGAGAGAAGGGGCACTGAAGCTTTCTTT. Residues: CASSERRGTEAFF.

The chain couples TRBV15 to TRBJ1-4; D is perhaps TRBD1 (6 bases). This CDR3 has 15 residues. CDR1 is LNHNV, CDR2 YYDKDF, per germline (reference sequence). Trimming pared 3 bases from V and 0 bases from J, leaving 8 bases between. Written as DNA, the CDR3 is TGTGCCACCAGCAGTAGGGGGTCAACTAATGAAAAACTGTTTTTT. Amino acids: CATSSRGSTNEKLFF. Combining the CDR3 with reference TRBV15 and TRBJ1-4 gives the whole variable domain DAMVIQNPRYQVTQFGKPVTLSCSQTLNHNVMYWYQQKSSQAPKLLFHYYDKDFNNEADTPDNFQSRRPNTSFCFLDIRSPGLGDTAMYLCATSSRGSTNEKLFFGSGTQLSVL.

The V call is TRBV28, the J call TRBJ2-2; 9 nucleotides agree with TRBD1. V was clipped by 6 bases and J by 10 bases; unmatched bases: 6. Germline V gene data show CDR1 as MDHEN and CDR2 as SYDVKM. This CDR3 is built from 13 residues. The CDR3 DNA follows: TGTGCCAGCAGAAAACAGGGGGCGGAGGAGCTGTTTTTT. Translation: CASRKQGAEELFF.

The V call is TRBV11-3, the J call TRBJ2-1, with 10 nucleotides matching TRBD2. The CDR3 is made up of 16 amino acids. Germline-derived CDR1 and CDR2 are SGHNT and YENEEA. With 5 bases clipped from V and 6 bases from J, the junction kept 10 bases outside the gene matches. The CDR3 coding sequence is TGTGCCAGCAGCCAAGGGGCTAGCGGGAGTTTCAATGAGCAGTTCTTC. Its protein product is CASSQGASGSFNEQFF.

This clone was found a few times. V gene TRBV9 combines with J gene TRBJ2-2, with D possibly called TRBD1 or TRBD2 (5 bases each). Per the germline V gene, CDR1 is SGDLS and CDR2 is YYNGEE. The length of the CDR3 is 17 residues. With 4 bases removed from V and 5 bases from J, the gap between germline ends came to 21 bases. CDR3 in amino acids: CASSSNRWGIRTGELFF. Here the CDR3 DNA reads TGTGCCAGCAGCTCCAATAGGTGGGGGATTCGAACCGGGGAGCTGTTTTTT.

This chain joins TRBV19 and TRBJ2-1; 9 bases map to TRBD2. CDR3 size: 15 residues. Unmatched junction bases numbered 9, after V lost 7 bases and J lost 5 bases. CDR1 is LNHDA, CDR2 SQIVND, per germline (reference sequence). This chain's CDR3 is CASTPRGLADNEQFF. CDR3 coding DNA: TGTGCCAGTACTCCCCGGGGACTAGCAGACAATGAGCAGTTCTTC.

The chain couples TRBV9 to TRBJ2-7, with D perhaps given as TRBD1 or TRBD2 (6 bases each). Trimming cost V 4 bases and J 0 bases, with 11 bases left between them. The germline V gene encodes CDR1 SGDLS and CDR2 YYNGEE. The CDR3 length is 14 residues. The CDR3 reads CASSPGDTSYEQYF. The CDR3 nucleotides are TGTGCCAGCAGCCCGGGGGACACCTCCTACGAGCAGTACTTC. The full variable domain, with the rest looked up from reference TRBV9 and TRBJ2-7, is DSGVTQTPKHLITATGQRVTLRCSPRSGDLSVYWYQQSLDQGLQFLIQYYNGEERAKGNILERFSAQQFPDLHSELNLSSLELGDSALYFCASSPGDTSYEQYFGPGTRLTVT.

The chain links TRBV6-8 to TRBJ2-7; TRBD2 is a possible D gene (5 bases). The CDR3 contains 13 residues. In germline, CDR1 is MNHGY, CDR2 SAAAGT. V lost 6 bases to trimming and J lost 2 bases, with 11 bases between them. CDR3 sequence (DNA): TGTGCCAGCAGGCTCTCGAGGGCCTACGAGCAGTACTTC. Its translation is CASRLSRAYEQYF.

This clone was counted only a few times. The chain combines TRBV30 with TRBJ2-3; the D is unclear. With 2 bases removed from V and 2 bases from J, the gap between germline ends came to 8 bases. Germline V lookup: CDR1 GTSNPN, CDR2 SVGIG (reference sequence). The CDR3 is made up of 13 amino acids. The DNA of the CDR3 is TGTGCCTGGAGTTTCCCAGACACAGATACGCAGTATTTT. This codes for CAWSFPDTDTQYF.

This clone was seen a handful of times. The chain employs TRBV6-8 and TRBJ2-2; tentative D call: TRBD1 (6 bases). Per germline, CDR1 MNHGY and CDR2 SAAAGT. V dropped 5 bases and J dropped 6 bases, with 16 bases sitting between them. CDR3 size: 15 residues. This CDR3 is CASSKNRVVAGELFF. The CDR3 DNA sequence: TGTGCCAGCAGTAAAAACAGGGTTGTTGCCGGGGAGCTGTTTTTT.

This clone occurred a few times. This chain connects TRBV5-1 to TRBJ2-5, with a tentative D call TRBD1 (6 bases). This CDR3 spans 15 amino acids. V lost 0 bases and J 5 bases, leaving 14 bases between the germline ends. In germline, CDR1 is SGHRS, CDR2 YFSETQ. The CDR3 nucleotides are TGCGCCAGCAGCTTGGGTACAGGGTTGATGGAGACCCAGTACTTC. Residues: CASSLGTGLMETQYF.

In its sample, this clone was seen once. The rearrangement links TRBV28 to TRBJ1-2; D not certain. This CDR3 has 12 amino acids. The germline CDR1 and CDR2 sequences are MDHEN and SYDVKM. V was clipped by 5 bases and J by 8 bases, with 12 bases between them. CDR3 in DNA: TGTGCCAGCAGTAGCCCGCCGGGAGGCTACACCTTC. It is translated as CASSSPPGGYTF.

V and J are TRBV11-3 and TRBJ1-4; D is ambiguous. The CDR3 is made up of 16 amino acids. Trimming removed 5 bases from V and 7 bases from J, with 20 bases in between. Per germline, CDR1 SGHNT and CDR2 YENEEA. The CDR3: CASSRNRPAPGEKLFF. Here the CDR3 DNA reads TGTGCCAGCAGCCGAAACAGACCCGCCCCGGGTGAAAAACTGTTTTTT. Complete variable domain (other parts from reference TRBV11-3 and TRBJ1-4): EAGVVQSPRYKIIEKKQPVAFWCNPISGHNTLYWYLQNLGQGPELLIRYENEEAVDDSQLPKDRFSAERLKGVDSTLKIQPAELGDSAVYLCASSRNRPAPGEKLFFGSGTQLSVL.